This TCR beta chain was identified during a study of sequential checkpoint blockade in melanoma. Study in general: Maintenance nivolumab came after either treatment sequence.

Treatment specified: randomized to nivolumab then ipilimumab (arm A) or the reverse (arm B). None of the patients previously received DNA-damaging chemotherapy. Sorted cells were live CD3+CD8+, lacking CD19 and CD56, from PBMCs. This CDR3 has 15 amino acids. Germline V gives CDR1 WSHSY, CDR2 SAAADI. Trimming at V came to 3 bases and at J to 7 bases, leaving 5 bases not matched to a gene. Profiling relied on immunoSEQ multiplex PCR, and the TCRdb table lists in-frame clones only, not all of them. The sample holds around 13,000 clones, around two thirds seen once. The TCR originated in a human donor with melanoma. The specimen comprised CD8+ T cells sorted from blood (inferred from file names), sampled from a patient given nivolumab and ipilimumab in sequence. The chain combines TRBV10-2 with TRBJ2-1; 11 nucleotides align to TRBD1. CDR3 sequence (DNA): TGCGCCAGCAGTGAATTTGGACAGGGGGCTAATGAGCAGTTCTTC. This gives the protein CASSEFGQGANEQFF.